Listed below are T cell receptor beta chains from one sample, sequenced in a study of T cells after yellow fever vaccination. Using its own MiXCR run on the 5' RACE reads, TCRdb lists one record per CDR3 protein. The profile covers around 310,000 distinct CDR3 sequences, with 3.5% to 5% appearing a single time and 15% to 20% taken by the ten largest. Source: PBMCs, taken 15 days after the yellow fever booster vaccination. The receptors come from a man between 18 and 35 years old who received the YFV17D yellow fever vaccine. The CDR3 runs from the conserved cysteine through the conserved F or W. A D gene is named only where the DNA matches it firmly. The size field is filled for only some rows; it gives once, few, many or a size class.

TGTGCCTGGAGTGTACACAGGGACGCAGATACGCAGTATTTT,CAWSVHRDADTQYF,.,many,TRBJ2-3,TRBV30
TGTGCCAGCACCCTAGGGGGGGGCTATGGCTACACCTTC,CASTLGGGYGYTF,.,.,TRBJ1-2,TRBV7-2
TGTGCCAGCAGCTACAGGGGGCGGACCGAAGATACCCAGTACTTC,CASSYRGRTEDTQYF,TRBD1,many,TRBJ2-5,TRBV7-9
TGTGCCAGCAGCCCGAGACTAGCGGGGGTGCGCACAGATACGCAGTATTTT,CASSPRLAGVRTDTQYF,TRBD2,many,TRBJ2-3,TRBV7-2
TGTGCCAGCAGCTTAGGGTCGGCCCTCGGTAATTCACCCCTCCACTTT,CASSLGSALGNSPLHF,.,many,TRBJ1-6,TRBV7-8
TGTGCCAGCAGCGTAGAAGATTCGAATCAGCCCCAGCATTTT,CASSVEDSNQPQHF,.,.,TRBJ1-5,TRBV9
TGTGCCAGCAGCCGAGGGGAGTTGGGATATCAAGAGACCCAGTACTTC,CASSRGELGYQETQYF,.,many,TRBJ2-5,TRBV7-9
TGTGCCAGCAGTTACTCTGGGCGGGGGGGCCCCCAGGAGACCCAGTACTTC,CASSYSGRGGPQETQYF,TRBD2,few,TRBJ2-5,TRBV6-5
TGCGGGCTAGCGGGGGGAAGCTCCTACAATGAGCAGTTCTTC,CGLAGGSSYNEQFF,TRBD2,.,TRBJ2-1,TRBV30
TGTGCCAGCAGCCCTGGGGCCAACGTCCTGACTTTC,CASSPGANVLTF,.,many,TRBJ2-6,TRBV7-9
TGCAGCGTGACAGATCGAGAGACCCAGTACTTC,CSVTDRETQYF,.,.,TRBJ2-5,TRBV29-1
TGTGCCACCCGGACAGGGAACTATGGCTACACCTTC,CATRTGNYGYTF,TRBD1,few,TRBJ1-2,TRBV28
TGTGCCAGCGCTCAGGACAGGACTAACTATGGCTACACCTTC,CASAQDRTNYGYTF,TRBD1,few,TRBJ1-2,TRBV12-3/TRBV12-4
TGTGCCACCCAAAAAGGGGGGGCGGACGGGGAGCTGTTTTTT,CATQKGGADGELFF,.,few,TRBJ2-2,TRBV5-4
TGTGCCAGTAGTTGGGCAGGGGGCAGAGATACGCAGTATTTT,CASSWAGGRDTQYF,TRBD1,.,TRBJ2-3,TRBV19
TGCGCCAGCAGCTTGGACGGGACTACCGAAGAGACCCAGTACTTC,CASSLDGTTEETQYF,TRBD2,many,TRBJ2-5,TRBV5-1
TGCGCCAGCAGCGGGGGACAGGGGGACTATGGCTACACCTTC,CASSGGQGDYGYTF,TRBD1,few,TRBJ1-2,TRBV5-1
TGTGCCAGTAGTATAGACCCGGACAGGGGGACTGGCTACACCTTC,CASSIDPDRGTGYTF,TRBD1,few,TRBJ1-2,TRBV19
TGTGCCAGCTCACCACGACAGGGGGACACTGAAGCTTTCTTT,CASSPRQGDTEAFF,TRBD1,.,TRBJ1-1,TRBV18
TGCGCCAGCAGCTTGGGACCGAGAAATCAGCCCCAGCATTTT,CASSLGPRNQPQHF,.,many,TRBJ1-5,TRBV5-1
TGTGCCAGCAGCTTCTTGGGGGGGGGGCACAATGAGCAGTTCTTC,CASSFLGGGHNEQFF,.,.,TRBJ2-1,TRBV5-4
TGTGCCAGCAGCTTGCCCCCCGCGGCGCAGTATTTT,CASSLPPAAQYF,.,many,TRBJ2-3,TRBV7-2
TGTGCCAGCGCAGGGGCGTTCCAAGAGACCCAGTACTTC,CASAGAFQETQYF,.,few,TRBJ2-5,TRBV5-6
TGCAGTGCACGAGGACAGTTTAATTCACCCCTCCACTTT,CSARGQFNSPLHF,.,few,TRBJ1-6,TRBV20-1
TGTGCCAGCAGTTTTGTCACTGAAGCTTTCTTT,CASSFVTEAFF,.,.,TRBJ1-1,TRBV12-3/TRBV12-4
TGCAGTGCTAGAAGTGGACTTGTACAAGAGACCCAGTACTTC,CSARSGLVQETQYF,.,many,TRBJ2-5,TRBV20-1
TGTGCCAGCAGCCAAATCCGGACTAGCGGGGGATACCAAGAGACCCAGTACTTC,CASSQIRTSGGYQETQYF,TRBD2,many,TRBJ2-5,TRBV3-1
TGTGCCACCAGCAGGGACCTAGCGGGGGGATACAATGAGCAGTTCTTC,CATSRDLAGGYNEQFF,TRBD2,many,TRBJ2-1,TRBV15
TGCAGCGTTGAAGACGGACAGTTTTACGAGCAGTACTTC,CSVEDGQFYEQYF,.,many,TRBJ2-7,TRBV29-1
TGTGCCAGCAGCTTAACAAGTCGGAGCTACGAGCAGTACTTC,CASSLTSRSYEQYF,.,few,TRBJ2-7,TRBV7-9
TGTGCCAGTGGGGACAGGGATCGCTATGGCTACACCTTC,CASGDRDRYGYTF,TRBD1,.,TRBJ1-2,TRBV19
TGCGCCAGCAGCCCTCTCCTTGGACAGGGGATGCGGGCTTTCTTT,CASSPLLGQGMRAFF,TRBD1,many,TRBJ1-1,TRBV4-1
TGTGCCAGCAGTCTCGAGTATAGGGATGCAGCTTTCTTT,CASSLEYRDAAFF,.,many,TRBJ1-1,TRBV12-3/TRBV12-4
TGTGCCAGCAGCCAAGTCTCCATCCAGCCCCAGCATTTT,CASSQVSIQPQHF,.,.,TRBJ1-5,TRBV4-2
TGTGCCAGCAAACAGGGGGCTAATGAAAAACTGTTTTTT,CASKQGANEKLFF,TRBD1,many,TRBJ1-4,TRBV7-6
TGTGCCAGCAGCTTAGTGGGTCGGGGGTACACTGAAGCTTTCTTT,CASSLVGRGYTEAFF,.,.,TRBJ1-1,TRBV7-9
TGCAGTGCACCTTACCTAAGCACAGATACGCAGTATTTT,CSAPYLSTDTQYF,.,many,TRBJ2-3,TRBV20-1
TGCGCCAGCAGAACAGGGCAAGAGACCCAGTACTTC,CASRTGQETQYF,.,.,TRBJ2-5,TRBV5-1
TGTGCCAGCAGTTACTCGAGGCACGTGAGGGGCTCCTACAATGAGCAGTTCTTC,CASSYSRHVRGSYNEQFF,.,few,TRBJ2-1,TRBV6-5
TGCAGTGCGTCACAGGTTAGCTCTGAAGCTTTCTTT,CSASQVSSEAFF,.,.,TRBJ1-1,TRBV20-1
TGTGCCAGCAGTTTACATGGGAGCGAAAAACTGTTTTTT,CASSLHGSEKLFF,.,many,TRBJ1-4,TRBV12-3/TRBV12-4
TGTGCCAGCAGCCAAGGGGTGAACACTGAAGCTTTCTTT,CASSQGVNTEAFF,.,many,TRBJ1-1,TRBV3-1
TGTGCCAGCAGCTCAACCGGGACAGGGGCCCGACGGAATGGCTACACCTTC,CASSSTGTGARRNGYTF,TRBD1,many,TRBJ1-2,TRBV7-9
TGTGCCAGCAGCTATAACCCTGGACAGGGGAGCTATGGCTACACCTTC,CASSYNPGQGSYGYTF,TRBD1,few,TRBJ1-2,TRBV7-2
TGTGCCAGCAGCCAAGAACTGGCTAGCGGGGCCGAGGGGGAGACCCAGTACTTC,CASSQELASGAEGETQYF,TRBD2,many,TRBJ2-5,TRBV4-2
TGCGCCAGCAGCTTGGCCCGACTAGCGGGGGGGCAATTAGATACGCAGTATTTT,CASSLARLAGGQLDTQYF,TRBD2,many,TRBJ2-3,TRBV5-1
TGTGCCAGCAGCATCAACAGTTTTCAAGAGACCCAGTACTTC,CASSINSFQETQYF,.,.,TRBJ2-5,TRBV21-1
TGTGCCAGCAGCTTATCGGCGACTAGACACAATGAGCAGTTCTTC,CASSLSATRHNEQFF,.,many,TRBJ2-1,TRBV7-2
TGTGCCAGCAAAGGGACAGGATATGGCTACACCTTC,CASKGTGYGYTF,TRBD1,many,TRBJ1-2,TRBV25-1
TGCAGCGTGGGAGGGAACACCGGGGAGCTGTTTTTT,CSVGGNTGELFF,.,many,TRBJ2-2,TRBV29-1